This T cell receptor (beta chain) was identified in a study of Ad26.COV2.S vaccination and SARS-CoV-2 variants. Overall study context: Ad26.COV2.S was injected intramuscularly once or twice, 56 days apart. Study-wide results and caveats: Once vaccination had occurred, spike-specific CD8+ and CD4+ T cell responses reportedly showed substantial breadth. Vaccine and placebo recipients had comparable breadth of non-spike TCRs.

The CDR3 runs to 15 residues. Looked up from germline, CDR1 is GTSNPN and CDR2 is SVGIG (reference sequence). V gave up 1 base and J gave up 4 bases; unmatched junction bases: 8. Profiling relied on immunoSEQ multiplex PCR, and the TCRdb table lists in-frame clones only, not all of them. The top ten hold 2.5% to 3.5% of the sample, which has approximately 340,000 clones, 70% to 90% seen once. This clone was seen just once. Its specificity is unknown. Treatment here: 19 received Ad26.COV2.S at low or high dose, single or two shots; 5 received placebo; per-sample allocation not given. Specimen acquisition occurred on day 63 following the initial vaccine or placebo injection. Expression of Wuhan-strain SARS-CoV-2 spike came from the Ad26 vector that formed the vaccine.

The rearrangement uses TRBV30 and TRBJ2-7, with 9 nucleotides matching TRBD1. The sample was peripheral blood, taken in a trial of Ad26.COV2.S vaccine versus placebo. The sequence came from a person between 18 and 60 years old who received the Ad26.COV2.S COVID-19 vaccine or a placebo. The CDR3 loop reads CAWSAGTGPSYEQYF. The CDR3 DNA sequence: TGTGCCTGGAGTGCCGGGACAGGGCCTTCATACGAGCAGTACTTC.